This T cell receptor (beta chain) was sequenced for a study of T cell responses to AZD1222 COVID-19 vaccine. The CDR3 is 17 amino acids. Trimming cost V 0 bases and J 1 base; bases outside gene matches: 6. The germline V gene encodes CDR1 LGHDT and CDR2 YNNKEL (reference sequence). Using immunoSEQ multiplex PCR, the repertoire was profiled, and TCRdb retains in-frame clones only, with some absent. Among some 110,000 clones listed, roughly 92% were seen once. The rearrangement joins TRBV3-1 (or the pseudogene TRBV3-2) to TRBJ2-1, with 7 bases identical to TRBD2. The starting material was peripheral blood, obtained 28 days after the second AZD1222 dose. The clonotype originates from an adult who received the AZD1222 COVID-19 vaccine. CDR3 DNA: TGTGCCAGCAGCCAAGATCTGGGGGAGGGATCCTACAATGAGCAGTTCTTC. It yields the protein CASSQDLGEGSYNEQFF.